This T cell receptor (beta chain) comes out of a study of OX40 agonist ivuxolimab in advanced cancers. Study at large: Dose-escalation subjects each had hepatocellular carcinoma, melanoma, renal cell or head and neck cancer. A history of anti-PD-1, anti-PD-L1 or anti-CTLA-4 therapy was acceptable, and approximately 41% had some. General observations from the study: Doses of 0.1 to 3.0 mg/kg were accompanied by clonal expansion of CD4+ and CD8+ blood T cells by week 6.

Sequenced by immunoSEQ multiplex PCR; TCRdb stores in-frame clones only, minus some. This table has around 58,000 clones, around 87% appearing once. A word on this clone: The antigen remains undetermined.

The V end lost 1 base, the J end lost 1 base, and 13 bases lay between the germline ends. Germline assignment: CDR1 SGHVS and CDR2 FNYEAQ. CDR3 size: 17 residues. The rearrangement links TRBV7-6 to TRBJ2-2; D ambiguous. Source: CD4+ or CD8+ T cells sorted from blood, taken in a trial of the OX40 agonist ivuxolimab. The source of this sequence is an adult with an advanced solid tumor such as melanoma, head and neck, liver or kidney cancer. The chain's CDR3 is CASSLVMGRLNTGELFF. The CDR3, as DNA: TGTGCCAGCAGCTTAGTGATGGGCAGGTTGAACACCGGGGAGCTGTTTTTT.